This T cell receptor beta chain stems from a study of T cell responses to AZD1222 COVID-19 vaccine. General study results and limits: At 160-218 and 743-854, vaccine-associated CD4 TCRs were dominant, and they spanned spike.

CDR1 is MNHEY, CDR2 SMNVEV, per germline (reference sequence). The CDR3 contains 16 residues. Trimming removed 3 bases from V and 7 bases from J, with 21 bases in between. For this clone: Its antigen is unknown.

Generated by immunoSEQ multiplex PCR, the TCRdb table keeps only in-frame clones and is missing some. The sample has approximately 130,000 clones, 88% seen once. The input for sequencing was peripheral blood, taken 28 days after the second AZD1222 dose. The source is an adult who received the AZD1222 COVID-19 vaccine. This rearrangement joins TRBV27 to TRBJ1-1; no reliable D call. The CDR3 region has the DNA TGTGCCAGCAGTTTTATAGGGAACCCAGTTGCAGGTGAAGCTTTCTTT. Translation: CASSFIGNPVAGEAFF.